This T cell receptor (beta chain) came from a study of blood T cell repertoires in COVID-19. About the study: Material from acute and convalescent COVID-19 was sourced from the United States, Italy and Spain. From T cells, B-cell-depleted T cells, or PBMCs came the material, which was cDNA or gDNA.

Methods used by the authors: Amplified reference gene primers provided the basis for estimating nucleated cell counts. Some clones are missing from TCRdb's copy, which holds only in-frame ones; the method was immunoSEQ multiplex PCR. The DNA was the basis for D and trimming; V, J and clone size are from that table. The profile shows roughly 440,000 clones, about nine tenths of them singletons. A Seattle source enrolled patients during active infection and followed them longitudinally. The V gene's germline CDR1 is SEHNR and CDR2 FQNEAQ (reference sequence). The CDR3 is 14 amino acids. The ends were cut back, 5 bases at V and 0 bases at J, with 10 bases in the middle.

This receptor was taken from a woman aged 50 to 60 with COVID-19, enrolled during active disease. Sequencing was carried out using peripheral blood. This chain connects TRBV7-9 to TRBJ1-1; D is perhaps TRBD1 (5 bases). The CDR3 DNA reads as TGTGCCAGCAGCCCTGGACACGTGAACACTGAAGCTTTCTTT. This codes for CASSPGHVNTEAFF.